This T cell receptor beta chain emerged from a study of Graves' ophthalmopathy and Graves' hyperthyroidism. Study overall: Peripheral blood collection took place at initial diagnosis, before any treatment.

Ophthalmopathy donors were characterized by moderate-to-severe activity, CAS of at least 3, NOSPECS of at least 4, and duration under 3 months. CDR3 regions of TCR beta were amplified from RNA transcripts. HTBI primers served in a first-round RT-PCR, which a second-round multiplex PCR followed. TCRdb fed the multiplex PCR reads into MiXCR, producing one record per CDR3 protein. The sample includes under 350,000 distinct CDR3 sequences, 15% to 20% seen only once; the top ten take approximately 13%. Germline V CDR1 and CDR2: SNHLY, FYNNEI. Between the trimmed V and J ends, which lost 7 bases and 2 bases, there was a span of 17 bases. This CDR3 has 15 residues. At least ten counts were recorded for this clonotype.

The specimen was peripheral blood. This TCR was sampled from an adult man with Graves' ophthalmopathy. The chain carries TRBV2 and TRBJ2-5; D may be TRBD1 (5 bases). CDR3 in amino acids: CASTIGRALQETQYF. The CDR3 DNA is TGTGCCAGCACGATCGGCAGGGCCTTACAAGAGACCCAGTACTTC.